This T cell receptor beta chain was found in a study of blood T cell repertoires in COVID-19. Across the whole study: Both acute and convalescent COVID-19 samples were obtained from the United States, Italy and Spain. The analysed material was cDNA or gDNA that came from T cells, B-cell-depleted T cells, or PBMCs.

This CDR3 is built from 17 residues. V was trimmed by 5 bases and J by 1 base, leaving 18 bases between them. In germline, CDR1 is LNHNV, CDR2 YYDKDF (reference sequence). In the authors' methods: Amplifying reference gene primers gave estimates of nucleated cell counts. Profiling relied on immunoSEQ multiplex PCR, and the TCRdb table lists in-frame clones only, not all of them. The D gene and trimming were derived from the DNA, and the V and J assignments and clone size from that table. The sample consists of some 57,000 clones, 90% of them appearing once. Sequences were obtained from peripheral blood. This TCR came from a man aged 60-69 years with active COVID-19. The V and J genes are TRBV15 and TRBJ1-5; perhaps TRBD1 as D (5 bases). The CDR3 nucleotides are TGTGCCACCAGCGTCGGGCGGGGGATTTCCAGCAATCAGCCCCAGCATTTT. Translated: CATSVGRGISSNQPQHF.